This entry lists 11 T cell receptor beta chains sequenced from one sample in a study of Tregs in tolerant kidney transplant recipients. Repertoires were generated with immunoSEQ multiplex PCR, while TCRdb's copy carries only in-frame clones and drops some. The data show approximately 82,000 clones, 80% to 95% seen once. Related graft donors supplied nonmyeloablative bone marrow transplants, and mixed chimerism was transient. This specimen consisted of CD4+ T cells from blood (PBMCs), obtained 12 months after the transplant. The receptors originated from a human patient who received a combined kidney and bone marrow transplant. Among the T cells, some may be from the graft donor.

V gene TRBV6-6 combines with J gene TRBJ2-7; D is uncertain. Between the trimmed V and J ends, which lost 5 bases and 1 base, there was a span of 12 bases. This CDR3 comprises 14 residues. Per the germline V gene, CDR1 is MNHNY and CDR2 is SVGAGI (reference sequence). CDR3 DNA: TGTGCCAGCAGTCGAACGGGTCTTTCCTACGAGCAGTACTTC. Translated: CASSRTGLSYEQYF.

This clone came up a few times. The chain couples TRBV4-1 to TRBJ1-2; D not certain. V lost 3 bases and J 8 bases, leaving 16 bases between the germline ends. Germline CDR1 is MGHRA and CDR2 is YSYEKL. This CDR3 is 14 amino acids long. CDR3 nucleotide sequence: TGCGCCAGCAGCCATGAGGCCAAAAATCAAGGCTACACCTTC. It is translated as CASSHEAKNQGYTF.

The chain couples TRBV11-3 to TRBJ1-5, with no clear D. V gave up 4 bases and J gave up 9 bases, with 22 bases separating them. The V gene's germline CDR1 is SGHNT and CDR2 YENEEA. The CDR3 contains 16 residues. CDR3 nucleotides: TGTGCCAGCAGCTCTGCTAGGTTTGGGGAGGTCGCGCCCCAGCATTTT. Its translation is CASSSARFGEVAPQHF.

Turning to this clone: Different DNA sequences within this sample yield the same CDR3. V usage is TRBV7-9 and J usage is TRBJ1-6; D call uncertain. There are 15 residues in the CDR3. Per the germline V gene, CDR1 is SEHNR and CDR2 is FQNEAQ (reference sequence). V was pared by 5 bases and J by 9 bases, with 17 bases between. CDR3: CASSPLGGRGSPLHF. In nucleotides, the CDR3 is TGTGCCAGCAGCCCACTGGGAGGGCGCGGTTCACCCCTCCACTTT.

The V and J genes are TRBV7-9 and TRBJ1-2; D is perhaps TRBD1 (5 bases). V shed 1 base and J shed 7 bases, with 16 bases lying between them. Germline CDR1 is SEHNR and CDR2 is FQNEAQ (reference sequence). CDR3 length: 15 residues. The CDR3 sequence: CASSLGYWTIPGYTF. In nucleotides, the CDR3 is TGTGCCAGCAGCTTAGGCTATTGGACAATCCCTGGCTACACCTTC.

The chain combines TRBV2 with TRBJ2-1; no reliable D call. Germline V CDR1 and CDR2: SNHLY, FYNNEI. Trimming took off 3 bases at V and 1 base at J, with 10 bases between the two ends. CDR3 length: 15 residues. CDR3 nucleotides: TGTGCCAGCAGTGATGAGTCGCCGTCCTACAATGAGCAGTTCTTC. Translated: CASSDESPSYNEQFF.

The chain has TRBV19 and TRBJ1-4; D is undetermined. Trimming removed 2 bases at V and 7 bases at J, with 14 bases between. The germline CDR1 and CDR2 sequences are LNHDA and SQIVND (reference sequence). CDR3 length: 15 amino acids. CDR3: CASSILSGRPEKLFF. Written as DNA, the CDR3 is TGTGCCAGTAGTATATTGTCCGGGAGACCTGAAAAACTGTTTTTT.

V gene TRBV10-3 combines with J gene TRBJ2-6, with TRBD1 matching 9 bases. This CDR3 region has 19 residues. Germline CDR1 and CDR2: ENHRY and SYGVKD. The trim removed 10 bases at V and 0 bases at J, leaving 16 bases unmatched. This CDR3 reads CATSRDGDRAISGANVLTF. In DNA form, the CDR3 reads TGTGCCACCTCACGGGACGGGGACAGGGCCATCTCTGGGGCCAACGTCCTGACTTTC.

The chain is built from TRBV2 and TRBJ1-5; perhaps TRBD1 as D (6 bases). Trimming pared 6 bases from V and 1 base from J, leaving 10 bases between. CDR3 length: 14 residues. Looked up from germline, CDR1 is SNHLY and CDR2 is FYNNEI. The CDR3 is CASRTDRSNQPQHF. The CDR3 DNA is TGTGCCAGCAGGACTGACAGGAGCAATCAGCCCCAGCATTTT. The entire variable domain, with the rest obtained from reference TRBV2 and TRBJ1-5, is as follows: EPEVTQTPSHQVTQMGQEVILRCVPISNHLYFYWYRQILGQKVEFLVSFYNNEISEKSEIFDDQFSVERPDGSNFTLKIRSTKLEDSAMYFCASRTDRSNQPQHFGDGTRLSIL.

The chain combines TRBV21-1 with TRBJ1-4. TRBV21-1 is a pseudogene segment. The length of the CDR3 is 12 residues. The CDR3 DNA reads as TGTGCCAGCAGCAAAAGGGAGGGCTTCTTTTTTTTT. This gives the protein CASSKREGFFFF.

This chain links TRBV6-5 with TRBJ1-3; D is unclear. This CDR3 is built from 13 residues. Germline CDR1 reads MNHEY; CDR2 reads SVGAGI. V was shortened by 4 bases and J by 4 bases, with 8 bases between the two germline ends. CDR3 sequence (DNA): TGTGCCAGCAGTTGGAAACAGGGAAACACCATATATTTT. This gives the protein CASSWKQGNTIYF.